This TCR beta chain is drawn from a study of radiotherapy plus CTLA-4 blockade in lung cancer. The wider study: Disease control reached under 35%, with objective responses in around 20%.

CDR1 is LGHNA and CDR2 is YSLEER in the germline V gene. The CDR3 is made up of 14 amino acids. V trimming: 4 bases; J trimming: 8 bases; junction bases outside the gene matches: 10. Libraries were prepared by immunoSEQ multiplex PCR; TCRdb keeps only in-frame clonotypes and omits some of them. Of roughly 100,000 clones detected, over 75% appear once; the ten largest clones hold 2.4%. CTLA-4 blockade with ipilimumab, together with focal radiation, was given to patients with chemo-refractory metastatic non-small-cell lung cancer. With regard to this clone: Its antigen is as yet unknown.

Study observations and caveats: How blood T cell clones changed early, along with interferon-beta, reportedly forecast response best. The study found tumor-derived TCR clones expanded in blood after radiotherapy plus ipilimumab.

The receptor was isolated from a human donor with non-small cell lung cancer that progressed on radiotherapy plus ipilimumab. Some clones in this sample may be carry-over from other donors' samples. Sequencing was performed on peripheral blood, taken from a patient treated with radiotherapy plus ipilimumab. This chain links TRBV4-3 with TRBJ1-1; TRBD1 agrees at 7 bases. The CDR3 is CASSRAPGGGEAFF. DNA for the CDR3: TGCGCCAGCAGCCGCGCACCAGGGGGGGGCGAAGCTTTCTTT.